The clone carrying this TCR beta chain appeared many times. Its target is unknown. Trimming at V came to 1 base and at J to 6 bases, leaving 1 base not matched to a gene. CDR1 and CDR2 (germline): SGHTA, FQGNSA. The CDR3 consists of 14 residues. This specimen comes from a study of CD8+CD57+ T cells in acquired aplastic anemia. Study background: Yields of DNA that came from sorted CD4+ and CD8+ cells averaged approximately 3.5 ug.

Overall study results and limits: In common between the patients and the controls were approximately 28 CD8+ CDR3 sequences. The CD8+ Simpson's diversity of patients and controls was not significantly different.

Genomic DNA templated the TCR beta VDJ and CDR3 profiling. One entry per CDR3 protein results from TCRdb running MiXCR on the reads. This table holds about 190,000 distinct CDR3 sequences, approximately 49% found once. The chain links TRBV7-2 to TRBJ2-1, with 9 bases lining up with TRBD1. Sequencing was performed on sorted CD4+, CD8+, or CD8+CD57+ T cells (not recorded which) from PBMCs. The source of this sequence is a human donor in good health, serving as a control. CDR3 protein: CASSLVGQGNEQFF. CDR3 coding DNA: TGTGCCAGCAGCTTAGTGGGACAGGGCAATGAGCAGTTCTTC.